A selection of T cell receptor beta chains follows, all from one sample in a study of shared clonotypes between healthy human individuals. Generated by immunoSEQ multiplex PCR, the TCRdb table keeps only in-frame clones and is missing some. The sample shows about 2.1 million clones, about 93% of them seen only once. The specimen was naive CD8+ T cells from PBMCs. The source is a man aged 18-30 years in good health. Some clones in this sample may be carry-over from other donors' samples. Each CDR3 is given with its conserved first and last residue. Fields, in order: J gene, D gene, V gene, clone size, CDR3 DNA, CDR3 protein. A D gene is named only where the DNA matches it firmly. A clone size is listed for some rows: how often the clone was seen (once, few, many), or a class if it is expanded.

TRBJ1-2 - TRBV13 - TGTGCCAGCAGCTTAGGCAGGGGCTATGGCTACACCTTC CASSLGRGYGYTF
TRBJ1-1 - TRBV11-2 - TGTGCCAGCAGCTTAGGAGGCATGAACACTGAAGCTTTCTTT CASSLGGMNTEAFF
TRBJ1-1 - TRBV14 - TGTGCCAGCAGCCTTAGCCCCAGGAGCGAAGCTTTCTTT CASSLSPRSEAFF
TRBJ2-3 TRBD2 TRBV4-1 once TGCGCCAGCAGCCCTTCGGGCGGGAGGGCCGGCACAGATACGCAGTATTTT CASSPSGGRAGTDTQYF
TRBJ1-2 - TRBV9 - TGTGCCAGCAGGCGGGGAGGACAGTATGGCTACACCTTC CASRRGGQYGYTF
TRBJ1-1 - TRBV28 - TGTGCCAGCAGACCTACAGGGAATCTAAACACTGAAGCTTTCTTT CASRPTGNLNTEAFF
TRBJ2-7 - TRBV28 few TGTGCCAGCAGTCCCAGGATCTACGAGCAGTACTTC CASSPRIYEQYF
TRBJ1-1 - TRBV29-1 - TGCAGCGTCGAGCCTAGGATGGGTCGGGCGGGCACTGAAGCTTTCTTT CSVEPRMGRAGTEAFF
TRBJ2-3 TRBD2 TRBV9 - TGTGCCAGCAGCGTAAGGGCGGGAGCCGTACTCAACACAGATACGCAGTATTTT CASSVRAGAVLNTDTQYF
TRBJ1-2 - TRBV5-1 - TGCGCCAGCAGCTCGGGACGGTATGGCTACACCTTC CASSSGRYGYTF
TRBJ1-1 - TRBV5-1 - TGCGCCAGCAGCTTAGGACTGGCCGGAGACACTGAAGCTTTCTTT CASSLGLAGDTEAFF
TRBJ2-1 TRBD2 TRBV28 once TGTGCCAGCACCGATCTAGCGGGAGTCGATTATGAGCAGTTCTTC CASTDLAGVDYEQFF
TRBJ1-5 - TRBV9 - TGTGCCAGCAGCGTAGAGGGACGAGCGAGGGATCCCCAGCATTTT CASSVEGRARDPQHF
TRBJ2-1 TRBD2 TRBV11-2 - TGTGCCAGCAGCTTATCGGGACTAGCGGGTCTATACAATGAGCAGTTCTTC CASSLSGLAGLYNEQFF
TRBJ1-2 - TRBV4-2 - TGTGCCAGCAGCCAAGATGGCCAGAGTGATGGCTACACCTTC CASSQDGQSDGYTF
TRBJ1-1 - TRBV7-8 - TGTGCCAGCAGGGGCCTTCTAAGGGGCTTGAAGAACACTGAAGCTTTCTTT CASRGLLRGLKNTEAFF